This TCR beta chain came from a study of Graves' ophthalmopathy and Graves' hyperthyroidism. This clonotype turned up a few times. V lost 8 bases to trimming and J lost 2 bases, with 7 bases between them. Germline V gives CDR1 SGHAT, CDR2 FQNNGV. The CDR3 totals 11 residues. The study amplified TCR beta CDR3 regions using RNA transcripts. RT-PCR with HTBI primers came first, then second-round multiplex PCR. TCRdb processed the multiplex PCR reads anew with MiXCR; each CDR3 protein has one entry. This sample has more than 150,000 distinct CDR3 sequences, with approximately 38% found just once. The clonotype originates from a woman in her thirties or forties with Graves' ophthalmopathy. Sequencing was performed on peripheral blood. The rearrangement uses TRBV11-2 and TRBJ2-7, with no clear D. Written as DNA, the CDR3 is TGTGCCAGCGGAAGCACCTACGAGCAGTACTTC. Amino acids: CASGSTYEQYF.